The 9 T cell receptor beta chains reported below all come from one sample, sequenced in a study of cytomegalovirus exposure and HLA in healthy donors. 60 Vbeta and 13 Jbeta primers were used in PCR. The protocol was immunoSEQ multiplex PCR, while the TCRdb copy is restricted to in-frame clones and leaves out a portion. The sample includes approximately 100,000 clones, 75% to 85% of them seen just once. The material sequenced was PBMCs. These receptors all stem from a woman between 45 and 65 years old in good health and CMV-seropositive.

Only a few counts were recorded for this clone. The gene calls are TRBV7-9 and TRBJ1-2; 7 nucleotides agree with TRBD1. Per the germline V gene, CDR1 is SEHNR and CDR2 is FQNEAQ (reference sequence). The CDR3 is made up of 15 amino acids. V gave up 5 bases and J gave up 4 bases; unmatched junction bases: 10. Written as DNA, the CDR3 is TGTGCCAGCAGCCGTCCCGGGACAGCGTTCTATGGCTACACCTTC. Translation gives CASSRPGTAFYGYTF.

This clone appeared a single time. CDR3 coding DNA: TGTGCCATCAGGACTAGCGATTCCGATACGCAGTATTTT. As protein: CAIRTSDSDTQYF. The chain joins TRBV10-3 to TRBJ2-3; 8 bases agree with TRBD2. Trimming at V came to 6 bases and at J to 6 bases, leaving 5 bases not matched to a gene. The CDR3 is 13 amino acids. Germline CDR1 is ENHRY and CDR2 is SYGVKD.

This clone turned up a few times. In DNA form, the CDR3 reads TGTGCCAGTAGTATGTTATCTGGAAACACCATATATTTT. Translation gives CASSMLSGNTIYF. The chain combines TRBV19 with TRBJ1-3; unclear D gene. Germline V gene lookup returns CDR1 LNHDA and CDR2 SQIVND (reference sequence). The CDR3 is made up of 13 amino acids. V lost 3 bases, J lost 1 base, and 4 bases lay in between.

This chain joins TRBV27 and TRBJ2-3; 8 nucleotides agree with TRBD2. This CDR3 spans 16 amino acids. V trimming: 0 bases; J trimming: 7 bases; junction bases outside the gene matches: 9. The germline CDR1 and CDR2 sequences are MNHEY and SMNVEV (reference sequence). CDR3 in amino acids: CASSLSGRGGPNTQYF. In DNA form, the CDR3 reads TGTGCCAGCAGTTTATCGGGCCGGGGGGGCCCAAATACGCAGTATTTT.

The chain carries TRBV6-5 and TRBJ1-1; possible D gene TRBD1, 5 bases. This CDR3 is built from 15 residues. CDR1 is MNHEY, CDR2 SVGAGI, per germline. Trimming removed 0 bases from V and 4 bases from J, with 12 bases in between. The CDR3 spells CASSYSFGGGTEAFF. CDR3 DNA sequence: TGTGCCAGCAGTTACTCCTTTGGGGGGGGCACTGAAGCTTTCTTT.

This clone was found a few times. The chain carries TRBV6-5 and TRBJ1-2; TRBD1 aligns across 7 bases. The germline V gene has CDR1 MNHEY and CDR2 SVGAGI. V lost 6 bases, J lost 7 bases, and 8 bases stayed unmatched. The CDR3 sequence is 13 residues long. CDR3 loop: CASSEQGPGGYTF. Written as DNA, the CDR3 is TGTGCCAGCAGCGAACAGGGGCCGGGTGGCTACACCTTC.

The chain joins TRBV11-1 to TRBJ1-1; D not certain. The CDR3 extends over 13 amino acids. Trimming stripped 4 bases from V and 1 base from J, with 7 bases between. The germline V gene has CDR1 SGHAT and CDR2 FQDESV (reference sequence). DNA of the CDR3: TGTGCCAGCAGCTCGGGTCAGAACACTGAAGCTTTCTTT. It specifies CASSSGQNTEAFF. Looking up the rest from reference TRBV11-1 and TRBJ1-1 gives the full variable domain: EAEVAQSPRYKITEKSQAVAFWCDPISGHATLYWYRQILGQGPELLVQFQDESVVDDSQLPKDRFSAERLKGVDSTLKIQPAELGDSAMYLCASSSGQNTEAFFGQGTRLTVV.

The rearrangement uses TRBV5-6 and TRBJ2-3, with TRBD2 matching 14 bases. The V and J ends lost 1 base and 4 bases, in that order; junction bases with no gene match: 2. Per the germline V gene, CDR1 is SGHDT and CDR2 is YYEEEE. CDR3 length equals 16 residues. The CDR3 loop reads CASSLRLAGGADTQYF. The CDR3 DNA sequence: TGTGCCAGCAGCTTGAGACTAGCGGGAGGGGCAGATACGCAGTATTTT.

The CDR3 DNA reads TGTGCCAGCAGCGCCACGAGGTTCCGGACAGAAGGTACCTACGAGCAGTACTTC. It translates to CASSATRFRTEGTYEQYF. This sequence joins TRBV7-9 and TRBJ2-7; a possible D gene is TRBD1 (6 bases). This CDR3 contains 18 residues. The V and J ends lost 5 bases and 2 bases respectively, with 25 bases between them. The V gene's germline CDR1 is SEHNR and CDR2 FQNEAQ (reference sequence).